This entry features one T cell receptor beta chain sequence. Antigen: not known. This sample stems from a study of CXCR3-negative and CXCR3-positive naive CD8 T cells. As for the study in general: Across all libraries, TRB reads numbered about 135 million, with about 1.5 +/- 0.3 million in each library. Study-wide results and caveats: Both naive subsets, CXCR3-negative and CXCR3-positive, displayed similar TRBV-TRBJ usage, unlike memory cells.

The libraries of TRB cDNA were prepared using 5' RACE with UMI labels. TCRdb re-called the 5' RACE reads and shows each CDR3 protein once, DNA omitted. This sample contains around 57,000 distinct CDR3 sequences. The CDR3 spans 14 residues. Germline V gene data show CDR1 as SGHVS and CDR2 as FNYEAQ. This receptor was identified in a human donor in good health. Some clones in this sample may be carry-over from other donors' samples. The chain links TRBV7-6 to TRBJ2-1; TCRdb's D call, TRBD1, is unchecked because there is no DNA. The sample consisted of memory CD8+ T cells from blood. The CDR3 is CASSLAGRYNEQFF.